This T cell receptor beta chain was captured in a study of shared clonotypes between healthy human individuals. Points from the study as a whole: Generation of non-shared clonotypes was less probable than generation of clonotypes shared by all four donors.

Of note for this clone: The antigen is unknown. The sample holds other DNA sequences that translate to the same CDR3.

Using immunoSEQ multiplex PCR, the repertoire was profiled, and TCRdb retains in-frame clones only, with some absent. Seen here are 950,000 to 1,300,000 clones, under 80% observed once, and the top ten hold roughly 1.5%. This TCR came from a young man in good health. The sample was memory CD4+ T cells sorted from blood. Specified subset: CD45RA-negative fraction.

Here the CDR3 reads CATSRDQKGYEQYF. The CDR3, as DNA: TGTGCCACCAGCAGAGATCAGAAGGGTTACGAGCAGTACTTC. This sequence joins TRBV15 and TRBJ2-7; D remains ambiguous. Looked up from germline, CDR1 is LNHNV and CDR2 is YYDKDF (reference sequence). V was trimmed by 0 bases and J by 4 bases, leaving 10 bases between them. The CDR3 is made up of 14 amino acids.